A selection of T cell receptor beta chains follows, all from one sample in a study of blood T cell repertoires in COVID-19. Assay used: immunoSEQ multiplex PCR; TCRdb lists only in-frame clones, some missing. The sample has 110,000 to 150,000 clones; more than 80% are singletons. The source material was PBMCs or T cells enriched from blood (not recorded which). The receptors originated from a young woman who had been exposed to COVID-19. Each CDR3 is given with its conserved first and last residue. D genes are given only for firm matches. Clone size appears in some rows only: once, few, many, or a class for an expanded clone.

CDR3 length,J gene,V gene,D gene,clone size,CDR3 DNA,CDR3 protein
16,TRBJ2-3,TRBV15,TRBD2,.,TGTGCCACCAGCAGAGGGACTAGCGGGAGCACAGATACGCAGTATTTT,CATSRGTSGSTDTQYF
17,TRBJ1-6,TRBV7-9,.,.,TGTGCCAGCAGCTTAATGCAGTCTTCCTCCTATAATTCACCCCTCCACTTT,CASSLMQSSSYNSPLHF
17,TRBJ1-6,TRBV5-3,.,once,TGTGCCAGAAGCCGACCCGGGCAGGGCTCCTATAATTCACCCCTCCACTTT,CARSRPGQGSYNSPLHF
15,TRBJ1-2,TRBV6-1,TRBD1,once,TGTGCCAGCAGTGATTCTAGGGGGCCCAAATATGGCTACACCTTC,CASSDSRGPKYGYTF
16,TRBJ2-7,TRBV18,TRBD1,.,TGTGCCAGCTCACTCACCGGGACAGGGGGCTGGTACGAGCAGTACTTC,CASSLTGTGGWYEQYF
15,TRBJ1-1,TRBV27,.,.,TGTGCCAGCAGGACTCGGGGACAAACGAACACTGAAGCTTTCTTT,CASRTRGQTNTEAFF
15,TRBJ2-7,TRBV4-1,.,.,TGCGCCAGCAGCCAGAAGACTAGTACTTTCTACGAGCAGTACTTC,CASSQKTSTFYEQYF
14,TRBJ2-5,TRBV7-9,TRBD2,.,TGTGCCAGCAGCTTAGTGGGAGGGATGGAGACCCAGTACTTC,CASSLVGGMETQYF
16,TRBJ2-7,TRBV5-6,TRBD2,.,TGTGCCAGCAGCCCCCCCTGGGGGGGGTTTTCCTACGAGCAGTACTTC,CASSPPWGGFSYEQYF
12,TRBJ1-2,TRBV5-1,TRBD1,few,TGCGCCAGCAGCCACGGACAGGGGAGAGTCACCTTC,CASSHGQGRVTF
14,TRBJ2-2,TRBV2,.,.,TGTGCCAGCAGTCCCCAGCGGTACACCGGGGAGCTGTTTTTT,CASSPQRYTGELFF
14,TRBJ1-5,TRBV13,TRBD1,.,TGTGCCAGCAGCCGACAGGGAAGCAATCAGCCCCAGCATTTT,CASSRQGSNQPQHF
16,TRBJ1-5,TRBV5-6,TRBD1,.,TGTGCCAGCAGCTTGTGGACGGGACAGGGCAATCAGCCCCAGCATTTT,CASSLWTGQGNQPQHF
12,TRBJ1-2,TRBV19,.,.,TGTGCCAGTAGTGAACAGGGAACGGGCTACACCTTC,CASSEQGTGYTF
16,TRBJ2-1,TRBV7-7,TRBD2,.,TGTGCCAGCAGCCGCCACCCTAGCGGGAGCTACAATGAGCAGTTCTTC,CASSRHPSGSYNEQFF
15,TRBJ2-7,TRBV7-2,TRBD2,.,TGTGCCAGCAGCTTAACAGCTAGCGGGAGTTACGAGCAGTACTTC,CASSLTASGSYEQYF
15,TRBJ1-1,TRBV7-3,.,.,TGTGCCAGCAGCTTATCGGGGCGGGGGAACACTGAAGCTTTCTTT,CASSLSGRGNTEAFF
13,TRBJ2-7,TRBV11-2,.,.,TGTGCCAGCAGCTTTCGAGAACTAAACGAGCAGTACTTC,CASSFRELNEQYF
16,TRBJ1-2,TRBV27,TRBD1,.,TGTGCCAGCAGTCCCCCGGGACAGGGGGCTGGCTATGGCTACACCTTC,CASSPPGQGAGYGYTF
17,TRBJ2-2,TRBV23-1,TRBD2,.,TGCGCCAGCAGTCCCATAGCGGGGCCGGCGAACACCGGGGAGCTGTTTTTT,CASSPIAGPANTGELFF
15,TRBJ2-7,TRBV7-9,TRBD2,.,TGTGCCAGCAGTGTTAGTAGCGGGAGCTCCTACGAGCAGTACTTC,CASSVSSGSSYEQYF
16,TRBJ1-4,TRBV7-6,.,.,TGTGCCAGCAGCTTAGTGGGCGGGGGGACTAATGAAAAACTGTTTTTT,CASSLVGGGTNEKLFF
15,TRBJ2-3,TRBV7-6,.,.,TGTGCCAGCAGCTTAGCTCTGTTCCCCACAGATACGCAGTATTTT,CASSLALFPTDTQYF
16,TRBJ1-2,TRBV4-1,TRBD1,.,TGCGCCAGCAGCCAAGACGACGACAGGGCCCTCTATGGCTACACCTTC,CASSQDDDRALYGYTF
13,TRBJ2-4,TRBV19,.,few,TGTGCCACCACCGGACTAGCCAAAAACATTCAGTACTTC,CATTGLAKNIQYF
20,TRBJ1-5,TRBV14,.,.,TGTGCCAGCAGCCAAAACTTCTTGCCTGGACAGATTTATAGCAATCAGCCCCAGCATTTT,CASSQNFLPGQIYSNQPQHF
14,TRBJ1-1,TRBV27,TRBD1,.,TGTGCCAGCAGCCCCCCCCGACAGGGAACTGAAGCTTTCTTT,CASSPPRQGTEAFF
11,TRBJ1-2,TRBV9,.,once,TGTGCCAGCAGCGTCAAGCCTGGCTACACCTTC,CASSVKPGYTF
15,TRBJ2-3,TRBV4-2,.,.,TGTGCCAGCAGCCAAGGCGGGAAGGACTCAGATACGCAGTATTTT,CASSQGGKDSDTQYF
14,TRBJ2-3,TRBV13,.,.,TGTGCCAGCAGCTTTGCGGGAAGCACAGATACGCAGTATTTT,CASSFAGSTDTQYF
15,TRBJ2-5,TRBV18,TRBD2,.,TGTGCCAGCTCACAGACTAGCGGGAGTTGGGAGACCCAGTACTTC,CASSQTSGSWETQYF
16,TRBJ2-3,TRBV10-3,TRBD2,.,TGTGCCATCAGTGAGGGGACTAGCGGGAGCACAGATACGCAGTATTTT,CAISEGTSGSTDTQYF
16,TRBJ1-1,TRBV7-2,TRBD1,.,TGTGCCAGCAGCTTGGTTGGAGGGGGCGGAAACACTGAAGCTTTCTTT,CASSLVGGGGNTEAFF
15,TRBJ2-3,TRBV7-9,.,.,TGTGCCAGCAGCCAACGACAGACTAGCACAGATACGCAGTATTTT,CASSQRQTSTDTQYF
13,TRBJ1-1,TRBV7-9,.,.,TGTGCCAGCAGCTTAGGGAGTGGCACTGAAGCTTTCTTT,CASSLGSGTEAFF
13,TRBJ2-3,TRBV5-1,.,.,TGCGCCAGCAGCGGGGGCAGCACAGATACGCAGTATTTT,CASSGGSTDTQYF